This T cell receptor (beta chain) was sequenced for a study of blood T cell repertoires in COVID-19. Study-level information: Nucleic acid was either cDNA or gDNA, and it came from T cells, B-cell-depleted T cells, or PBMCs.

CDR1 and CDR2 from the germline V gene are SGHVS and FQNEAQ. Deletions cut 5 bases from V and 6 bases from J, with 8 bases between. The CDR3 length is 11 residues. Method: immunoSEQ multiplex PCR; TCRdb's copy keeps in-frame clones and lacks some. Seen here are 430,000 or so clones, about 90% observed once, and the top ten hold roughly 0.76%. The specimen was peripheral blood. This receptor was obtained from a man aged 18 to 29 with COVID-19, enrolled during active disease. The chain carries TRBV7-8 and TRBJ2-7; D remains ambiguous. This CDR3 reads CASSPSSEQYF. In nucleotides, the CDR3 is TGTGCCAGCAGCCCCTCGAGCGAGCAGTACTTC.